This is a list of T cell receptor beta chains from one sample in a study of blood T cell repertoires in COVID-19. Libraries were prepared by immunoSEQ multiplex PCR; TCRdb keeps only in-frame clonotypes and omits some of them. The table shows about 170,000 clones, with 82% occurring only once. Source material: peripheral blood. These receptors were collected from a woman in her sixties or seventies with acute or convalescent COVID-19. CDR3s include the opening cysteine and the closing phenylalanine or tryptophan. D genes are given only for firm matches. Size tells how often a clone was seen (once, few, many) or the class of an expanded clone, and some rows leave it out.

v_gene	abundance	d_gene	j_gene	CDR3nt	CDR3aa
TRBV5-1	-	-	TRBJ2-3	TGCGCCAGCAGCTTGGTCAGGGAAACAGATACGCAGTATTTT	CASSLVRETDTQYF
TRBV30	-	TRBD1	TRBJ1-2	TGTGCCTGGAGTCCCAGAGGACAGGGCGGGAGCTACACCTTC	CAWSPRGQGGSYTF
TRBV30	many	-	TRBJ1-6	TGTGCCTGGAGCCGCACTGTATCACCCCTCCACTTT	CAWSRTVSPLHF
TRBV15	-	TRBD1	TRBJ1-1	TGTGCCACCAGCAGAGATCTCGGACAGGGATATGAAGCTTTCTTT	CATSRDLGQGYEAFF
TRBV7-3	-	TRBD1	TRBJ1-2	TGTGCCAGCAGCTCGGACAGGGGGTACGGCTACACCTTC	CASSSDRGYGYTF
TRBV19	-	TRBD2	TRBJ2-3	TGTGCCACCACAGGGGGGCTAGCGGGGGGGCAGAGGCAGTATTTT	CATTGGLAGGQRQYF
TRBV27	-	TRBD1	TRBJ1-6	TGTGCCAGCAGTTTCCGAGACAGGGAAGGCTCACCCCTCCACTTT	CASSFRDREGSPLHF
TRBV7-2	-	-	TRBJ2-2	TGTGCCAGCAACCTCAGCGCGAACACCGGGGAGCTGTTTTTT	CASNLSANTGELFF
TRBV4-3	-	-	TRBJ2-1	TGCGCCAGCAGCCAAGATGACAGATACAATGAGCAGTTCTTC	CASSQDDRYNEQFF
TRBV28	-	TRBD1	TRBJ1-1	TGTGCCAGCAGTGAGGGCGGACAGGGCACTGAAGCTTTCTTT	CASSEGGQGTEAFF